Listed below are T cell receptor beta chains from one sample, sequenced in a study of control samples from healthy donors and cancer patients. Using immunoSEQ multiplex PCR, the repertoire was profiled, and TCRdb retains in-frame clones only, with some absent. The data hold about 120,000 clones, with about 87% observed a single time. The sample taken for sequencing was blood. The receptor set was obtained from a man aged 40-49 years in good health. Both conserved end residues are part of each CDR3. Each record gives: CDR3 length, V gene, J gene, clone size, D gene, CDR3 protein, CDR3 DNA. A D gene is named only where the DNA matches it firmly. Not all rows give a size; the values are once, few, many and, for expanded clones, a class.

14	TRBV6-5	TRBJ2-3	NA	NA	CASRSAGSTDTQYF	TGTGCCAGCCGCAGTGCGGGGAGCACAGATACGCAGTATTTT
13	TRBV5-8	TRBJ2-7	NA	NA	CASSLGKSYEQYF	TGTGCCAGCAGCTTGGGTAAATCCTACGAGCAGTACTTC
14	TRBV7-2	TRBJ2-7	NA	TRBD2	CASSTSGGIYEQYF	TGTGCCAGCAGCACGAGCGGGGGGATATACGAGCAGTACTTC
18	TRBV3-1/TRBV3-2	TRBJ2-7	NA	TRBD2	CASSQEGPLAGVNYEQYF	TGTGCCAGCAGCCAAGAGGGGCCCTTAGCGGGGGTAAACTACGAGCAGTACTTC
16	TRBV7-9	TRBJ1-5	NA	NA	CASSLARGVSNQPQHF	TGTGCCAGCAGCTTAGCGCGTGGGGTAAGCAATCAGCCCCAGCATTTT
15	TRBV5-1	TRBJ1-4	once	TRBD1	CASSLRQGANEKLFF	TGCGCCAGCAGCCTAAGACAGGGGGCTAATGAAAAACTGTTTTTT
16	TRBV15	TRBJ1-6	NA	NA	CATSRDPRSYNSPLHF	TGTGCCACCAGCAGAGATCCGCGCTCCTATAATTCACCCCTCCACTTT
15	TRBV5-8	TRBJ1-1	NA	NA	CASRTGQRTNTEAFF	TGTGCCAGCAGGACTGGACAGCGTACGAACACTGAAGCTTTCTTT
15	TRBV7-9	TRBJ1-1	NA	NA	CASSPSGGSGTEAFF	TGTGCCAGCAGCCCTAGTGGGGGATCGGGCACTGAAGCTTTCTTT
12	TRBV10-3	TRBJ1-1	NA	NA	CAISTLETEAFF	TGTGCCATCAGCACCTTGGAGACTGAAGCTTTCTTT
14	TRBV10-3	TRBJ1-6	NA	NA	CAIRDSSYNSPLRF	TGTGCCATCAGAGACAGCTCCTATAATTCACCCCTCCGCTTT
16	TRBV2	TRBJ2-5	NA	TRBD2	CASRGGLAGVVETQYF	TGTGCCAGCAGGGGAGGACTAGCGGGGGTGGTGGAGACCCAGTACTTC
15	TRBV7-9	TRBJ2-2	NA	NA	CASSFTGLNTGELFF	TGTGCCAGCAGCTTTACAGGCCTTAACACCGGGGAGCTGTTTTTT
13	TRBV29-1	TRBJ1-1	NA	NA	CSVGFRPNTEAFF	TGCAGCGTTGGGTTCCGCCCGAACACTGAAGCTTTCTTT
15	TRBV7-2	TRBJ1-6	NA	NA	CASSPSGGRGSPLHF	TGTGCCAGCAGCCCGTCGGGGGGCCGGGGTTCACCCCTCCACTTT
15	TRBV7-9	TRBJ2-7	NA	TRBD1	CASSLQGAGKGEQYF	TGTGCCAGCAGCTTACAGGGGGCGGGGAAGGGCGAGCAGTACTTC
16	TRBV6-2/TRBV6-3	TRBJ2-2	NA	TRBD1	CASSRIQGADIGELFF	TGTGCCAGCAGCAGGATACAGGGGGCTGATATCGGGGAGCTGTTTTTT
17	TRBV7-8	TRBJ2-1	NA	TRBD2	CASSLVLATISYNEQFF	TGTGCCAGCAGCTTAGTACTAGCGACCATCTCCTACAATGAGCAGTTCTTC
16	TRBV7-2	TRBJ2-7	NA	TRBD1	CASSARQGLGSYEQYF	TGTGCCAGCAGCGCCAGACAGGGGCTCGGCTCCTACGAGCAGTACTTC